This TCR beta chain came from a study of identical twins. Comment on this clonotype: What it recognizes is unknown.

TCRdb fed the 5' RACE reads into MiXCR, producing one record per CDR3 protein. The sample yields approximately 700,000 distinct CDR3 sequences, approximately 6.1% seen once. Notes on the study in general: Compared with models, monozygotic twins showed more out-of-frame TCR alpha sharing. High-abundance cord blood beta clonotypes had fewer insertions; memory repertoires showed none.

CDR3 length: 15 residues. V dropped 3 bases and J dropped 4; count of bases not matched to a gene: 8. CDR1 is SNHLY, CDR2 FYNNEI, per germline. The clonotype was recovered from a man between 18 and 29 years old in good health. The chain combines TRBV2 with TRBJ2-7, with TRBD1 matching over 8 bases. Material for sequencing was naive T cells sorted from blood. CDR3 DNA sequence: TGTGCCAGCAGTGATGGGGCAGGGGGCACGTACGAGCAGTACGTC. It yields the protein CASSDGAGGTYEQYV.